The clone carrying this T cell receptor (beta chain) was picked up a small number of times. Its antigen remains unidentified. V was pared by 3 bases and J by 5 bases, with 14 bases between. CDR1 is MGHRA, CDR2 YSYEKL, per germline. This CDR3 region has 15 residues. Clones were sequenced by immunoSEQ multiplex PCR, and TCRdb holds only the in-frame ones, with some missing. The sample includes 70,000 to 95,000 clones, about 61% of them seen just once. This entry comes from a study of shared clonotypes between healthy human individuals. Study observations and caveats: It was expected that sequencing depth would affect clonotype sharing among donors.

Material: memory CD8+ T cells sorted from blood. This sample's subset: CD45RO+ cells pooled with CCR7-negative TemRA cells. This rearrangement joins TRBV4-1 to TRBJ2-1; D is undetermined. This TCR came from a man aged 30-40 years in good health. The CDR3, as DNA: TGCGCCAGCAGCCATCTTACCTCTATTCACAATGAGCAGTTCTTC. Translated, it gives CASSHLTSIHNEQFF.